The source of this T cell receptor (beta chain) is a study of blood T cell repertoires in COVID-19. Study context: Samples of COVID-19 (acute and convalescent) were obtained from the United States, Italy and Spain. T cells, B-cell-depleted T cells, or PBMCs supplied cDNA or gDNA.

Deletions cut 4 bases from V and 5 bases from J, with 8 bases between. In germline, CDR1 is SQVTM, CDR2 ANQGSEA. The CDR3 has 12 residues. Authors' data handling: From reference gene primer amplification, estimates of nucleated cell counts were derived. Profiled with immunoSEQ multiplex PCR; TCRdb holds only in-frame clones, not every one. The V and J calls and clone size were taken over from that table, and D and trimming were inferred from the DNA. The sample shows approximately 100,000 clones, roughly 90% of them seen only once. Sequencing was done on a sample of peripheral blood. This chain uses TRBV29-1 with TRBJ1-4; D not certain. The sequence was collected from a man aged 55 to 70 with acute or convalescent COVID-19. The CDR3 DNA reads TGCAGCGTTGGTCTGAGCAATGAAAAACTGTTTTTT. Translation gives CSVGLSNEKLFF.